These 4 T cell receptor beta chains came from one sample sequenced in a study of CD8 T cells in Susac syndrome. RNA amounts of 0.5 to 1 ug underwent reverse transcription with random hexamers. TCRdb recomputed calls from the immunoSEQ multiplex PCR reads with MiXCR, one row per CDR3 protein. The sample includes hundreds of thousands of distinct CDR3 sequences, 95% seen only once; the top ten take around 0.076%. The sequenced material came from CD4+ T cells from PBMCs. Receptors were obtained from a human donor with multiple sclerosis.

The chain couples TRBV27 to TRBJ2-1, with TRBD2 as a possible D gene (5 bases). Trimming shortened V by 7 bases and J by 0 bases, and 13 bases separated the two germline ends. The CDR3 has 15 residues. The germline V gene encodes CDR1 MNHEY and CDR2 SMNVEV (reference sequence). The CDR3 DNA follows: TGTGCCAGCATCGGACTCGCAAGCTCCTACAATGAGCAGTTCTTC. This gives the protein CASIGLASSYNEQFF.

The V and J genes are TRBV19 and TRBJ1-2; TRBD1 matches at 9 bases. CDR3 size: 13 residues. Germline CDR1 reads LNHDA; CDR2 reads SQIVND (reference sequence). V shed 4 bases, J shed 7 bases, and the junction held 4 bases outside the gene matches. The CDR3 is CASSKQGQGGYTF. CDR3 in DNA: TGTGCCAGTAGTAAACAGGGACAGGGTGGCTACACCTTC.

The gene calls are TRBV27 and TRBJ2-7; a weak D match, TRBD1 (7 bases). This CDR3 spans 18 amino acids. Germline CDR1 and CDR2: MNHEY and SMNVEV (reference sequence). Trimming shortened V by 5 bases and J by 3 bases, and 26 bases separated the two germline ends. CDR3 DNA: TGTGCCAGCAGTCGAAAGGGGAGGTTCGGGACAGACCACTACGAGCAGTACTTC. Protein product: CASSRKGRFGTDHYEQYF.

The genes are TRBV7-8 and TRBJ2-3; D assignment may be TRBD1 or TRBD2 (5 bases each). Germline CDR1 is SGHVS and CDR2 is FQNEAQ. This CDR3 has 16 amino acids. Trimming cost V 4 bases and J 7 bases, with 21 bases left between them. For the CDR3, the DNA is TGTGCCAGCAGCTCAGGGACCCATTCCGGTGGAAATACGCAGTATTTT. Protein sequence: CASSSGTHSGGNTQYF.